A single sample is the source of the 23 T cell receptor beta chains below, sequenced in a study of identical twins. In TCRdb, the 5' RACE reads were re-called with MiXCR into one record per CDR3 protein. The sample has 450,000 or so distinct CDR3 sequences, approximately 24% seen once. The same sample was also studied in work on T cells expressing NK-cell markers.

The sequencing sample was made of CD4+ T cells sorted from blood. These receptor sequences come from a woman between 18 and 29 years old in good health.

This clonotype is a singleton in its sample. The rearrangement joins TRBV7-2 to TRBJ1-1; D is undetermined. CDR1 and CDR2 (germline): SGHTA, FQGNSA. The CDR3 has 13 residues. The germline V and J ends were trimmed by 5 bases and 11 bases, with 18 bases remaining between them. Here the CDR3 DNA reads TGTGCCAGCAGCCCCGAAAGCGGCTTGAGTGCTTTCTTT. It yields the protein CASSPESGLSAFF.

The CDR3 loop reads CASSDFLEQYF. CDR3 coding DNA: TGTGCCAGCAGTGACTTTCTGGAGCAGTACTTC. V usage is TRBV2 and J usage is TRBJ2-7; D gene unclear. CDR1 SNHLY and CDR2 FYNNEI come from the germline V gene. Trimming removed 3 bases at V and 7 bases at J, with 7 bases between. CDR3 length: 11 residues.

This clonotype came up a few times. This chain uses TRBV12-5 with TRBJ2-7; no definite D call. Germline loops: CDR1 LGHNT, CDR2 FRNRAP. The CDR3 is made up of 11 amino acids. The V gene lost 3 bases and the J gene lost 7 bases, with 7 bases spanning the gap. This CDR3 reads CASGFGREQYF. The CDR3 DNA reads TGTGCTAGTGGTTTCGGCCGGGAGCAGTACTTC.

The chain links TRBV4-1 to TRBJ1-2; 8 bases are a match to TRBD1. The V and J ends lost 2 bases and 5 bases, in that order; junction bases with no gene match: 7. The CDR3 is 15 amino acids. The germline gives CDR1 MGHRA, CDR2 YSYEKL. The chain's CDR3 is CASSQPGTGGYGYTF. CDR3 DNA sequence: TGCGCCAGCAGCCAACCAGGGACAGGAGGTTATGGCTACACCTTC.

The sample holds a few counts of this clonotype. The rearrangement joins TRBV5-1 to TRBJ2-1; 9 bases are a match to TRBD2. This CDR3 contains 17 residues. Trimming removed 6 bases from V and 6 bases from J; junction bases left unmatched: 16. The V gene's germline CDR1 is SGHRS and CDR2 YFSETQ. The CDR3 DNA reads TGCGCCAGCACCAGTGGTTTAGCGGGAGTCGGGTCCAATGAGCAGTTCTTC. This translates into CASTSGLAGVGSNEQFF.

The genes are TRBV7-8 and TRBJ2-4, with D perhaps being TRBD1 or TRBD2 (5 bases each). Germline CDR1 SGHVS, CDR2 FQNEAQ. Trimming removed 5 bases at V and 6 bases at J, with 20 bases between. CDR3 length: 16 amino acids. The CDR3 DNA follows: TGTGCCAGCAGCCCTATTGTCGATAGGGACGGAAACATTCAGTACTTC. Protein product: CASSPIVDRDGNIQYF. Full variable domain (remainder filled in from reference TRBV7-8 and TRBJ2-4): GAGVSQSPRYKVAKRGQDVALRCDPISGHVSLFWYQQALGQGPEFLTYFQNEAQLDKSGLPSDRFFAERPEGSVSTLKIQRTQQEDSAVYLCASSPIVDRDGNIQYFGAGTRLSVL.

The CDR3 sequence is CATLQGRHLYNEQFF. CDR3 nucleotide sequence: TGTGCCACCCTCCAAGGGAGACACCTCTACAATGAGCAGTTCTTC. The genes are TRBV7-8 and TRBJ2-1; the D gene is possibly TRBD2 (5 bases). In germline, CDR1 is SGHVS, CDR2 FQNEAQ. Trimming stripped 10 bases from V and 3 bases from J, with 19 bases between. The CDR3 sequence is 15 residues long.

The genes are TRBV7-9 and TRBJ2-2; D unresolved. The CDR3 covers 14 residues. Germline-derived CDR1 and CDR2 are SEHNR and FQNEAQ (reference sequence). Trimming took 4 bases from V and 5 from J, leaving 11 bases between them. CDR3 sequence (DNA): TGTGCCAGCAGCTCACGTGACGGGACCGGGGAGCTGTTTTTT. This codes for CASSSRDGTGELFF.

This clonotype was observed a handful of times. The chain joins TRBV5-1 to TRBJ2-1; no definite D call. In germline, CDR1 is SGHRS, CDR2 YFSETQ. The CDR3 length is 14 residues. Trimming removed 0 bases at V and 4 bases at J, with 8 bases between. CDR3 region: CASSLVPEYNEQFF. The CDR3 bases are TGCGCCAGCAGCTTGGTCCCAGAGTACAATGAGCAGTTCTTC.

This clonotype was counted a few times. CDR3 sequence: CSAQTGHNEQFF. The CDR3, as DNA: TGCAGTGCTCAAACAGGGCACAATGAGCAGTTCTTC. The chain links TRBV20-1 to TRBJ2-1, with D possibly matching TRBD1 (6 bases). Trimming cost V 5 bases and J 5 bases, with 10 bases left between them. Germline values: CDR1 DFQATT, CDR2 SNEGSKA (reference sequence). This CDR3 contains 12 residues.

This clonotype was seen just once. The CDR3 coding sequence is TGTGCCAGCAGCTTAGCGTGGGGGGGAAACAATGAGCAGTTCTTC. Residues: CASSLAWGGNNEQFF. The V gene is TRBV7-2, the J gene TRBJ2-1, with TRBD2 matching 7 bases. V lost 0 bases, J lost 5 bases, and 4 bases stayed unmatched. CDR1 is SGHTA and CDR2 is FQGNSA in the germline V gene. The CDR3 runs to 15 residues.

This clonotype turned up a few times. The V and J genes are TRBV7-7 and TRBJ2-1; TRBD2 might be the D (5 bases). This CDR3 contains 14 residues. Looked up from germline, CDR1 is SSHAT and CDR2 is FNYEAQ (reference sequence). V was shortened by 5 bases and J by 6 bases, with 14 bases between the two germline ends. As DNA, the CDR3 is TGTGCCAGCAGCCCCCTAACGGGAATCAATGAGCAGTTCTTC. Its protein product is CASSPLTGINEQFF.

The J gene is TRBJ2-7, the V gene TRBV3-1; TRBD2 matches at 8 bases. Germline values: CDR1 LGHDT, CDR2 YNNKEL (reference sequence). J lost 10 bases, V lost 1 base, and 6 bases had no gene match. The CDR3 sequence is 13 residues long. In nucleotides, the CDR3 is TGTGCCAGCAGCCAAGCGGCGGCGGGGGGTCAGTACTTC. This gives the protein CASSQAAAGGQYF.

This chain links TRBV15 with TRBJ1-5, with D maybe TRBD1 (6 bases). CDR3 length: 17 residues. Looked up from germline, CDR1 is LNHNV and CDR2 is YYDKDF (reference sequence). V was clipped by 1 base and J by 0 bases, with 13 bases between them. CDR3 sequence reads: CATSRGGGAYSNQPQHF. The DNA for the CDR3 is TGTGCCACCAGCAGAGGGGGGGGCGCTTATAGCAATCAGCCCCAGCATTTT.

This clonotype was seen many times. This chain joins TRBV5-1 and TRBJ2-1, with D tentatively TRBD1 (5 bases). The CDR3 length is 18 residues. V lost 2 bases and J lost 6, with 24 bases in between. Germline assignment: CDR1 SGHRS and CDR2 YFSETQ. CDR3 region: CASSLPSVVGASINEQFF. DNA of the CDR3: TGCGCCAGCAGCTTACCTTCCGTGGTTGGGGCTTCAATCAATGAGCAGTTCTTC.

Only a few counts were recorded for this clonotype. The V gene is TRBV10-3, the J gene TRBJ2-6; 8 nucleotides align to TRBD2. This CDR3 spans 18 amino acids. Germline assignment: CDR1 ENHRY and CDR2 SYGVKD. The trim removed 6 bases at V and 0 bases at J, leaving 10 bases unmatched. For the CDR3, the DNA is TGTGCCATCAGCCAGCGGGGGCTCCCTCTCTCTGGGGCCAACGTCCTGACTTTC. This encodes CAISQRGLPLSGANVLTF.

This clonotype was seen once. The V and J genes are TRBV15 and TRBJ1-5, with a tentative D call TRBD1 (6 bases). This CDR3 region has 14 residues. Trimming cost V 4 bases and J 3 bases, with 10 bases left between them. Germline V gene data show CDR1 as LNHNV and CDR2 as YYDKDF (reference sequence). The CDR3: CATSTDRYNQPQHF. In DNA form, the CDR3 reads TGTGCCACCAGCACCGACAGGTACAATCAGCCCCAGCATTTT.

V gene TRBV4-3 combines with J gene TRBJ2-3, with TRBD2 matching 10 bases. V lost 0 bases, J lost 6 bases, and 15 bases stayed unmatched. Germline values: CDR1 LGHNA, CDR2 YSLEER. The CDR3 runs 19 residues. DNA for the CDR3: TGCGCCAGCAGCCAAGAGCCCCCCCGGGCTAGCGGGAGCTTTGATACGCAGTATTTT. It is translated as CASSQEPPRASGSFDTQYF.

CDR3 sequence reads: CASSQSSSGSSYEQYF. In DNA, the CDR3 is TGCGCCAGCAGCCAAAGTTCTAGCGGGAGCTCCTACGAGCAGTACTTC. The chain recombines TRBV4-1 with TRBJ2-7; 10 bases are shared with TRBD2. Germline CDR1 MGHRA, CDR2 YSYEKL. V shed 2 bases, J shed 0 bases, and the junction held 4 bases outside the gene matches. The CDR3 contains 16 residues.

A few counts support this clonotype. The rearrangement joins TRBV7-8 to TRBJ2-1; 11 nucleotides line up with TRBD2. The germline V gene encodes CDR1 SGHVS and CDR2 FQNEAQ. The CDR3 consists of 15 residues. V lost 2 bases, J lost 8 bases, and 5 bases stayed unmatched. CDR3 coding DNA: TGTGCCAGCAGCTTACAACTAGCGGGAGTATATGAGCAGTTCTTC. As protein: CASSLQLAGVYEQFF.

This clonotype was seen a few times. In DNA, the CDR3 is TGCGCCAGCAGCGAGACAGTTTCCTACGAGCAGTACTTC. Translating gives CASSETVSYEQYF. The chain employs TRBV5-1 and TRBJ2-7; a possible D gene is TRBD1 (5 bases). The CDR3 totals 13 residues. CDR1 and CDR2 from the germline V gene are SGHRS and YFSETQ. V shed 4 bases and J shed 1 base, with 9 bases lying between them.

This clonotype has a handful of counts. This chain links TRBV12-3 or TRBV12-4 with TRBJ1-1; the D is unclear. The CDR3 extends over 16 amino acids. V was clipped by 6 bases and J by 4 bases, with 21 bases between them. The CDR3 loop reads CASSPRGLRSGTEAFF. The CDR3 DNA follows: TGTGCCAGCAGCCCCCGCGGGTTGCGGTCCGGCACTGAAGCTTTCTTT.

The CDR3 is CAWSLGGVRNTEAFF. CDR3 DNA: TGTGCCTGGAGTCTTGGAGGAGTACGGAACACTGAAGCTTTCTTT. The rearrangement links TRBV30 to TRBJ1-1; D remains unclear. Trimming shortened V by 2 bases and J by 1 base, and 14 bases separated the two germline ends. The CDR3 spans 15 residues. The germline V gene has CDR1 GTSNPN and CDR2 SVGIG (reference sequence).